Only a few counts were recorded for the clone carrying this TCR beta chain. The target antigen is unknown. This sample is drawn from a study of beta chain features in type 1 diabetes. Study results and limitations: Sampled from patients, naive, central memory and Treg TCRB repertoires appeared more similar than those sampled from healthy donors. In all four CD4+ subsets, TCRB CDR3 length was significantly, moderately reduced in type 1 diabetes. Any HLA effect on TCRB rearrangement was left unresolved by small sub-analyses.

Sequenced material consisted of expressed TCRB transcripts (all of the isolated RNA was reverse transcribed). Clones were read by immunoSEQ multiplex PCR, and TCRdb kept only the in-frame ones, dropping some. The repertoire holds about 220,000 clones, approximately 11% seen once, with approximately 1.4% in the top ten. Trimming at V came to 5 bases and at J to 8 bases, leaving 12 bases not matched to a gene. Germline-derived CDR1 and CDR2 are LNHDA and SQIVND (reference sequence). The length of the CDR3 is 15 residues. A heparinised blood draw that averaged around 100 mL was obtained once from each donor.

This receptor was taken from a man younger than 35 in good health. This chain links TRBV19 with TRBJ2-1; 7 nucleotides line up with TRBD1. Sequences were obtained from central memory CD4+ T cells from blood. The CDR3 DNA reads TGTGCCAGTAGTGGACCGAGGACAGGTGGGGATGAGCAGTTCTTC. It translates to CASSGPRTGGDEQFF.